This TCR beta chain was recorded in a study of T cells in tuberculosis. TCRdb keeps only in-frame clones here, not all; method: immunoSEQ multiplex PCR. The top ten clones hold 6.5% to 9.5% of a sample with fewer than 55,000 clones, more than 90% of them seen once. This clonotype was obtained from a donor between 5 and 29 years old with latent tuberculosis or without tuberculosis infection. The sequenced sample consisted of PBMCs.

In DNA form, the CDR3 reads TGTGCCAGCAGTCCAGGAATCTCTGGAAACACCATATATTTT. It specifies CASSPGISGNTIYF. The chain carries TRBV27 and TRBJ1-3; D gene uncertain. V was shortened by 5 bases and J by 0 bases, with 8 bases between the two germline ends. CDR1 and CDR2 (germline): MNHEY, SMNVEV (reference sequence). CDR3 length: 14 amino acids.